This T cell receptor beta chain was found in a study of OX40 agonist ivuxolimab in advanced cancers. Broader study findings: There was clonal expansion of CD4+ and CD8+ blood T cells by week 6 at 0.1 to 3.0 mg/kg. The study found that CD8+ T cells averaged more expanded clones than CD4+. It was also the case that some nonresponders had low normalized T-cell clonal expansion.

In its sample, this clone is large (0.1 to 1%). Its specificity is unknown. Sequencing was performed with immunoSEQ multiplex PCR; in TCRdb, only in-frame clones are kept and a portion is missing. The profile shows 70,000 to 100,000 clones, around 90% of them singletons. V was clipped by 1 base and J by 4 bases; unmatched bases: 1. CDR1 is SGHVS, CDR2 FQNEAQ, per germline. There are 15 residues in the CDR3. The chain joins TRBV7-8 to TRBJ2-2; 9 nucleotides agree with TRBD2. The TCR comes from an adult with an advanced solid tumor such as melanoma, head and neck, liver or kidney cancer. The sample consisted of CD4+ or CD8+ T cells sorted from blood, taken in a trial of the OX40 agonist ivuxolimab. CDR3 in DNA: TGTGCCAGCAGCTTAGAAGCGGGAGGCACCGGGGAGCTGTTTTTT. It specifies CASSLEAGGTGELFF.